Listed below are T cell receptor beta chains from one sample, sequenced in a study of blood T cell repertoires in COVID-19. Method: immunoSEQ multiplex PCR; TCRdb's copy keeps in-frame clones and lacks some. The table has hundreds of thousands of clones, 75% to 90% seen once; the top ten hold under 1.5%. The sample taken for sequencing was peripheral blood. The receptors originated from a young woman with active or convalescent COVID-19. Each CDR3 is given with its conserved first and last residue. A D gene is named only where the DNA matches it firmly. Only some rows state a clone size, as once, few, many or a class for expanded clones.

J | D | size | V | CDR3 | DNA
TRBJ2-7 | - | - | TRBV9 | CASSAAGSSYEQYF | TGTGCCAGCAGCGCCGCGGGGAGCTCCTACGAGCAGTACTTC
TRBJ2-5 | TRBD2 | few | TRBV24-1 | CATSADDGTSQGCETQYF | TGTGCCACCAGTGCTGACGACGGGACTAGCCAAGGGTGCGAGACCCAGTACTTC
TRBJ2-3 | TRBD1 | once | TRBV12-5 | CASGPPPGQGSLISTDTQYF | TGTGCTAGTGGTCCGCCCCCGGGACAGGGGTCCCTTATTAGCACAGATACGCAGTATTTT
TRBJ2-2 | TRBD2 | - | TRBV4-1 | CASSPFSSGGNTGELFF | TGCGCCAGCAGCCCCTTTTCTAGCGGGGGGAACACCGGGGAGCTGTTTTTT
TRBJ2-1 | TRBD1 | - | TRBV10-3 | CAISADTGGNEQFF | TGTGCCATCAGTGCGGACACAGGGGGGAATGAGCAGTTCTTC
TRBJ1-2 | TRBD1 | - | TRBV18 | CASSPGQGRNYGYTF | TGTGCCAGCTCACCAGGACAGGGACGTAACTATGGCTACACCTTC
TRBJ1-5 | - | - | TRBV2 | CASSGTQGYSNQPQHF | TGTGCCAGCAGCGGTACCCAGGGTTACAGCAATCAGCCCCAGCATTTT
TRBJ1-5 | TRBD1 | - | TRBV6-5 | CASKQEGAEQPQHF | TGTGCCAGCAAACAGGAGGGGGCCGAACAGCCCCAGCATTTT
TRBJ1-6 | - | - | TRBV6-5 | CASSFQGNSPLHF | TGTGCCAGCAGTTTCCAGGGGAATTCACCCCTCCACTTT
TRBJ2-3 | TRBD1 | - | TRBV5-6 | CASSLGRSGGKYF | TGTGCCAGCAGCTTGGGGCGGTCAGGGGGCAAGTATTTT
TRBJ1-5 | - | once | TRBV27 | CASSSEARNQPQHF | TGTGCCAGCAGTTCCGAGGCTCGCAATCAGCCCCAGCATTTT
TRBJ2-7 | - | - | TRBV18 | CASSPETYEQYF | TGTGCCAGCTCTCCAGAGACTTACGAGCAGTACTTC
TRBJ2-2 | TRBD1 | - | TRBV5-1 | CASSPPGQGIGGELFF | TGCGCCAGCAGCCCTCCGGGACAGGGAATCGGCGGGGAGCTGTTTTTT
TRBJ2-3 | - | - | TRBV29-1 | CSVVPFTSTDTQYF | TGCAGCGTCGTCCCCTTTACTAGCACAGATACGCAGTATTTT
TRBJ1-2 | - | - | TRBV7-6 | CASSPEQGGANYGYTF | TGTGCCAGCAGCCCCGAGCAGGGAGGGGCGAACTATGGCTACACCTTC
TRBJ1-2 | - | few | TRBV11-2 | CASSLGALPNYGYTF | TGTGCCAGCAGCTTAGGGGCGTTGCCCAACTATGGCTACACCTTC
TRBJ2-6 | TRBD2 | - | TRBV5-4 | CASSLAKREVGGANVLTF | TGTGCCAGCAGCTTGGCCAAACGGGAGGTGGGTGGGGCCAACGTCCTGACTTTC
TRBJ1-1 | - | - | TRBV7-9 | CASSLVPGEAFF | TGTGCCAGCAGCTTAGTTCCGGGTGAAGCTTTCTTT
TRBJ1-4 | - | few | TRBV21-1 | CASSKVEGNRGPHNEKLFF | TGTGCCAGCAGCAAAGTTGAGGGGAACAGGGGTCCCCATAATGAAAAACTGTTTTTT
TRBJ1-1 | - | few | TRBV12-2 | CASRSPGHKNTEAFF | TGTGCAAGTCGCTCGCCGGGACACAAGAACACTGAAGCTTTCTTT
TRBJ1-1 | TRBD1 | - | TRBV6-2/TRBV6-3 | CASSPPTGDAFF | TGTGCCAGCAGTCCGCCGACAGGGGACGCTTTCTTT
TRBJ1-2 | - | - | TRBV3-1/TRBV3-2 | CASSQYSGYTF | TGTGCCAGCAGCCAGTACAGTGGCTACACCTTC
TRBJ2-5 | TRBD1 | - | TRBV5-1 | CASSSNRGSETQYF | TGCGCCAGCAGCTCTAACAGGGGTAGTGAGACCCAGTACTTC
TRBJ1-1 | TRBD1 | - | TRBV10-1 | CASSEGGPGPTEAFF | TGCGCCAGCAGTGAAGGGGGCCCAGGTCCCACTGAAGCTTTCTTT
TRBJ1-1 | - | - | TRBV12-3/TRBV12-4 | CASSFGASTEAFF | TGTGCCAGCAGTTTTGGGGCAAGCACTGAAGCTTTCTTT
TRBJ2-2 | TRBD2 | once | TRBV7-2 | CASSPLAGRGGELFF | TGTGCCAGCAGCCCTCTAGCGGGCCGGGGTGGGGAGCTGTTTTTT